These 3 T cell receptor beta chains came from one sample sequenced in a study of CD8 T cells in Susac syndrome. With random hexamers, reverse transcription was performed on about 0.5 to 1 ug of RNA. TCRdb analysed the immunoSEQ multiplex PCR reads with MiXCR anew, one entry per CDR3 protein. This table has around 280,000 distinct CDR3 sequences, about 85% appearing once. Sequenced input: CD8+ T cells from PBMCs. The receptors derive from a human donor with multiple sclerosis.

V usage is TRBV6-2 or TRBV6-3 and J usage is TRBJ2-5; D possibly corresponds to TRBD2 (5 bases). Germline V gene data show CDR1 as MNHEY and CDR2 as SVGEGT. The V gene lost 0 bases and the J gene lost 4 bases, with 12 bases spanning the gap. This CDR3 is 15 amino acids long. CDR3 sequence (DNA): TGTGCCAGCAGTTACTCGGGAAATGCGGGAGAGACCCAGTACTTC. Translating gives CASSYSGNAGETQYF.

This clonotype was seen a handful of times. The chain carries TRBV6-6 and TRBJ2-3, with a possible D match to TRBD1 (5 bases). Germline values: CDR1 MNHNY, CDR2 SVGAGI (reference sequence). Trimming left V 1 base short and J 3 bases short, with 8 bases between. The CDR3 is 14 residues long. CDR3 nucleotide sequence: TGTGCCAGCAGTTACTTACAGGAGACAGATACGCAGTATTTT. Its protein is CASSYLQETDTQYF.

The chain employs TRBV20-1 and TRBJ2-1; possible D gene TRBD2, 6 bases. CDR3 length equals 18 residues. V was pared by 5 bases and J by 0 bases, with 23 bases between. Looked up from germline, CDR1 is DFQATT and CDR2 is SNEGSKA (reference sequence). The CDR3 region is CSALSSFLGTSSYNEQFF. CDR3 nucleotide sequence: TGCAGTGCTCTATCCTCTTTTCTCGGGACTTCCTCCTACAATGAGCAGTTCTTC.